The clone carrying this TCR beta chain was picked up many times. Its antigen remains unidentified. The data belong to a study of T cells after yellow fever vaccination. Overall study: Low-cell-number fractions were prepared with SMART-Seq v4 Ultra Low Input. General study points: It was the secondary response that reached its peak faster, day 5 versus 15, but it was weaker. Sorted repertoires could include abundant contaminating clonotypes from bulk cells.

Generation of TCR cDNA used 5'RACE template switching (which added a universal primer site and UMIs). TCRdb reprocessed the 5' RACE reads via MiXCR and lists one record per CDR3 protein. Of about 360,000 distinct CDR3 sequences in the sample, over 5% were seen once. The CDR3 contains 14 residues. Trimming took 6 bases from V and 0 from J, leaving 11 bases between them. CDR1 and CDR2 from the germline V gene are GTSNPN and SVGIG (reference sequence). The sequencing used PBMCs, collected 5 days after the yellow fever booster vaccination. This chain connects TRBV30 to TRBJ2-2; unclear D gene. The TCR sequence derives from a man in his thirties or forties who received the YFV17D yellow fever vaccine. CDR3: CACTSTANTGELFF. The CDR3 region has the DNA TGTGCCTGTACCAGTACCGCGAACACCGGGGAGCTGTTTTTT. The entire variable domain, with the rest obtained from reference TRBV30 and TRBJ2-2, is as follows: SQTIHQWPATLVQPVGSPLSLECTVEGTSNPNLYWYRQAAGRGLQLLFYSVGIGQISSEVPQNLSASRPQDRQFILSSKKLLLSDSGFYLCACTSTANTGELFFGEGSRLTVL.